A selection of T cell receptor beta chains follows, all from one sample in a study of T cells in Graves' hyperthyroidism and ophthalmopathy. Each CDR3 protein is one row after TCRdb ran MiXCR on the multiplex PCR reads. The data hold over 200,000 distinct CDR3 sequences, with 17% observed a single time. Material: blood. All receptors derive from a man aged 50 to 60 with Graves' hyperthyroidism. Each CDR3 is given with its conserved first and last residue. A D gene is named only where the DNA matches it firmly. The size of a clone is reported for some rows only, either as once, few or many, or as a class for expanded clones.

d_call,clone_size,j_call,v_call,cdr3_nt,cdr3_aa
-,many,TRBJ2-7,TRBV10-3,TGTGCCATCAGTGAGTCTGGGACGGCATCCTACGAGCAGTACTTC,CAISESGTASYEQYF
-,-,TRBJ2-6,TRBV13,TGTGCCAGCGCCACTAGTTCTGGGGCCAACGTCCTGACTTTC,CASATSSGANVLTF
-,-,TRBJ2-7,TRBV10-3,TGTGCCATCAAGCCCCCAGGGAACTCCTACGAGCAGTACTTC,CAIKPPGNSYEQYF
-,many,TRBJ2-1,TRBV7-3,TGTGCCAGCAGCTCCTACAATGGGGGTGAGCAGTTCTTC,CASSSYNGGEQFF
TRBD1,many,TRBJ1-5,TRBV7-2,TGTGCCAGCAGCTGGAAACAGGGGCATAGTCAGCCCCAGCATTTT,CASSWKQGHSQPQHF
TRBD2,many,TRBJ2-2,TRBV11-2,TGTGCCAGCAGCTTACTAGCGGGAGACACCGGGGAGCTGTTTTTT,CASSLLAGDTGELFF
-,many,TRBJ2-2,TRBV28,TGTGCCAGCAGTTTCCTCGACAGAGGGGAGCTGTTTTTT,CASSFLDRGELFF
-,once,TRBJ2-1,TRBV6-1,TGTGCCAGCAGCGAACAGACAGGGAGGTACAATGAGCAGTTCTTC,CASSEQTGRYNEQFF
TRBD2,few,TRBJ2-7,TRBV20-1,TGCAGTGCTAGAGAGGGTAGCGGGAGTCACGAGCAGTACTTC,CSAREGSGSHEQYF
-,-,TRBJ1-2,TRBV6-4,TGTGCCAGCAGTGACTTAGGGCAGGCGCACTATGGCTACACCTTC,CASSDLGQAHYGYTF
-,many,TRBJ2-7,TRBV5-1,TGCGCCAGCAGCTGGGAGGTCTCCTCCTACGAGCAGTACTTC,CASSWEVSSYEQYF
-,few,TRBJ2-1,TRBV6-2/TRBV6-3,TGTGCCAGCAGTGACTCTGGGACTCCCGTTGAGCAGTTCTTC,CASSDSGTPVEQFF
TRBD1,few,TRBJ2-1,TRBV30,TGTGCCTGGACTGGACAGGGGTCATTGTCGATGCAGTGGAATGAGCAGTTCTTC,CAWTGQGSLSMQWNEQFF
TRBD1,many,TRBJ2-1,TRBV10-3,TGTGCCATCAGTGACCCTATACGGGGACAGGGCTACAATGAGCAGTTCTTC,CAISDPIRGQGYNEQFF